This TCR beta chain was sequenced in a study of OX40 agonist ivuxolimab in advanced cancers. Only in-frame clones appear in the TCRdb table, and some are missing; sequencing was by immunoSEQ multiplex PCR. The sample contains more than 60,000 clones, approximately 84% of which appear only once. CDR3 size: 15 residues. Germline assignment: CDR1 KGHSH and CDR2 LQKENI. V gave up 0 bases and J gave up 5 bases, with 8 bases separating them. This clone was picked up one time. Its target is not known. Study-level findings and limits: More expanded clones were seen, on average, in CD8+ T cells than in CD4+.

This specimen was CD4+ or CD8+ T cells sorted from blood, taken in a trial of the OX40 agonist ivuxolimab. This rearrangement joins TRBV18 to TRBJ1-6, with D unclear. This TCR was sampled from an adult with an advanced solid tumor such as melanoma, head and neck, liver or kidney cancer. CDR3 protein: CASSPPGPHNSPLHF. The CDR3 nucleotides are TGTGCCAGCTCACCACCCGGGCCGCATAATTCACCCCTCCACTTT.